The 15 T cell receptor beta chains given below trace back to one sample, sequenced in a study of a mutant IDH1 vaccine in newly diagnosed glioma. Sequencing used immunoSEQ multiplex PCR; TCRdb keeps in-frame clones, though not all of them. This sample carries roughly 30,000 clones, about four fifths of them seen once, and the ten largest clones take more than 15%. The time point here: week 23, last vaccination. In the vaccine, a single dose held 300 ug of the mutant IDH1 20-mer peptide, along with topical imiquimod. These receptors are not linked to any known antigen. This material consisted of PBMCs, taken from a glioma patient whose treatment included an IDH1 peptide vaccine. The source is a woman between 25 and 40 years old with glioma.

The chain recombines TRBV29-1 with TRBJ1-1, with a weak D call TRBD1 (6 bases). This CDR3 region has 12 residues. Per germline, CDR1 SQVTM and CDR2 ANQGSEA. V lost 7 bases, J lost 9 bases, and 18 bases lay in between. The CDR3 loop is CSGERGGEKAFF. CDR3 sequence (DNA): TGCAGCGGGGAAAGGGGGGGGGAAAAAGCTTTCTTT.

This sequence joins TRBV9 and TRBJ2-5, with a possible D match to TRBD2 (6 bases). The CDR3 consists of 14 residues. The germline V and J ends were trimmed by 4 bases and 5 bases, with 15 bases remaining between them. Germline CDR1 is SGDLS and CDR2 is YYNGEE. This CDR3 reads CASSLRGTWETQYF. The CDR3, as DNA: TGTGCCAGCAGCTTACGCGGGACTTGGGAGACCCAGTACTTC.

The rearrangement joins TRBV10-3 to TRBJ2-1; the D gene could be TRBD1 or TRBD2 (6 bases each). V lost 2 bases and J 0 bases, leaving 11 bases between the germline ends. The CDR3 sequence is 16 residues long. Germline CDR1 reads ENHRY; CDR2 reads SYGVKD. The CDR3 loop is CAISERGGSSYNEQFF. In DNA form, the CDR3 reads TGTGCCATCAGTGAGAGAGGGGGGAGCTCCTACAATGAGCAGTTCTTC.

V usage is TRBV25-1 and J usage is TRBJ2-3; either TRBD1 or TRBD2 may supply D (5 bases each). Looked up from germline, CDR1 is MGHDK and CDR2 is SYGVNS. The CDR3 is 14 residues long. Deletions cut 6 bases from V and 1 base from J, with 11 bases between. In DNA, the CDR3 is TGTGCCAGCAGCCAACCGGGACGCACAGATACGCAGTATTTT. Translating gives CASSQPGRTDTQYF.

This clone has only a few counts. The chain uses TRBV10-2 and TRBJ1-1; TRBD1 matches 9 bases. V trimming: 7 bases; J trimming: 4 bases; junction bases outside the gene matches: 4. Germline V gene sequence: CDR1 WSHSY, CDR2 SAAADI. The CDR3 is made up of 13 amino acids. The CDR3, as DNA: TGCGCCAGCACTATGACAGGGGGCACTGAAGCTTTCTTT. Translation gives CASTMTGGTEAFF.

The rearrangement uses TRBV30 and TRBJ2-5; perhaps TRBD2 as D (5 bases). V lost 0 bases to trimming and J lost 4 bases, with 9 bases between them. The CDR3 runs to 13 residues. Germline V lookup: CDR1 GTSNPN, CDR2 SVGIG (reference sequence). CDR3: CAWSVALAETQYF. The CDR3 DNA is TGTGCCTGGAGTGTCGCTCTAGCAGAGACCCAGTACTTC.

The chain carries TRBV9 and TRBJ1-2; a weak D match, TRBD1 (5 bases). The CDR3 length is 14 residues. Germline values: CDR1 SGDLS, CDR2 YYNGEE. Trimming left V 4 bases short and J 2 bases short, with 12 bases between. The CDR3 is CASSPQGQNYGYTF. DNA for the CDR3: TGTGCCAGCAGCCCGCAGGGCCAAAACTATGGCTACACCTTC.

The V call is TRBV7-8, the J call TRBJ2-5; D is tentatively TRBD1 or TRBD2 (7 bases each). From germline, CDR1 is SGHVS and CDR2 FQNEAQ. The V end was cut by 2 bases, the J end by 5 bases, with 18 bases between. CDR3 length equals 16 residues. The CDR3 here is CASSLSRQGGRETQYF. For the CDR3, the DNA is TGTGCCAGCAGCTTAAGTCGGCAGGGGGGGAGGGAGACCCAGTACTTC.

The J gene is TRBJ2-5, the V gene TRBV5-1; TRBD2 agrees at 12 bases. Looked up from germline, CDR1 is SGHRS and CDR2 is YFSETQ. Losses at the gene ends were 0 bases for V and 2 bases for J; bases not matched to a gene: 2. The CDR3 extends over 16 amino acids. The DNA of the CDR3 is TGCGCCAGCAGCTTGGTGCTAGCGGGGGGGCAAGAGACCCAGTACTTC. Encoded protein: CASSLVLAGGQETQYF.

The chain carries TRBV19 and TRBJ1-1, with 9 bases fitting TRBD1. This CDR3 has 16 amino acids. The V and J ends lost 4 bases and 4 bases, in that order; junction bases with no gene match: 10. Germline V lookup: CDR1 LNHDA, CDR2 SQIVND (reference sequence). The CDR3 DNA is TGTGCCAGTAGTACTAGCGGGGGACAGGGCCCCACTGAAGCTTTCTTT. Translation gives CASSTSGGQGPTEAFF.

V usage is TRBV5-8 and J usage is TRBJ2-5; 11 bases line up with TRBD1. This CDR3 region has 17 residues. Germline-derived CDR1 and CDR2 are SGHTS and YDEGEE. Trimming took 3 bases from V and 5 from J; bases not matched to a gene: 12. CDR3 in amino acids: CASSSPFGQGAGETQYF. CDR3 DNA: TGTGCCAGCAGCTCCCCGTTCGGACAGGGGGCCGGGGAGACCCAGTACTTC.

This clone was seen only once. DNA of the CDR3: TGTGCCAGCAGCTCCCGGACTAGCGGGTATGAAGAGACCCAGTACTTC. Translated, it gives CASSSRTSGYEETQYF. The V call is TRBV13, the J call TRBJ2-5; 11 bases map to TRBD2. CDR1 and CDR2 from the germline V gene are PRHDT and FYEKMQ (reference sequence). With V trimmed by 4 bases and J by 3 bases, 7 bases remained unmatched. The CDR3 covers 16 residues.

J is TRBJ1-6 and V is TRBV2; possibly TRBD1 for D (6 bases). The CDR3 totals 15 residues. The germline V and J ends were trimmed by 7 bases and 7 bases, with 17 bases remaining between them. Germline V gene data show CDR1 as SNHLY and CDR2 as FYNNEI. The CDR3 loop reads CASTIPRDKNSPLHF. The CDR3 DNA follows: TGTGCCAGCACCATACCCCGGGACAAGAATTCACCCCTCCACTTT.

V gene TRBV4-1 combines with J gene TRBJ1-1, with 8 bases matching TRBD1. V lost 3 bases and J lost 1; bases outside the gene matches: 13. Germline V gene lookup returns CDR1 MGHRA and CDR2 YSYEKL. There are 18 residues in the CDR3. CDR3 region: CASSQGFGQGVGNTEAFF. In DNA, the CDR3 is TGCGCCAGCAGCCAGGGATTTGGACAGGGCGTTGGGAACACTGAAGCTTTCTTT.

The V call is TRBV5-1, the J call TRBJ2-3; a possible D gene is TRBD1 (6 bases). Looked up from germline, CDR1 is SGHRS and CDR2 is YFSETQ. The V end lost 0 bases, the J end lost 6 bases, and 17 bases lay between the germline ends. The CDR3 is made up of 16 amino acids. The CDR3 coding sequence is TGCGCCAGCAGCTTGGGGGGCAGGGGAACTTCGGATACGCAGTATTTT. This sequence encodes CASSLGGRGTSDTQYF. The complete variable domain, with remaining parts taken from reference TRBV5-1 and TRBJ2-3, reads KAGVTQTPRYLIKTRGQQVTLSCSPISGHRSVSWYQQTPGQGLQFLFEYFSETQRNKGNFPGRFSGRQFSNSRSEMNVSTLELGDSALYLCASSLGGRGTSDTQYFGPGTRLTVL.